A selection of T cell receptor beta chains follows, all from one sample in a study of T-cell reconstitution after alpha-beta-depleted transplantation in children. MiXCR, applied by TCRdb to the PCR reads, yields one record per CDR3 protein. Among about 980,000 distinct CDR3 sequences, roughly 29% were seen once, and the ten largest hold over 25%. This specimen was PBMCs, mostly from graft donor cells, taken 360 days after TCRalphabeta/CD19-depleted stem cell transplant. The receptors were sampled from a boy less than two years old who had a stem cell transplant for SCID, so the T cells may come from the graft donor. Each CDR3 is given with its conserved first and last residue. The order of the fields is clone size, V gene, J gene, D gene, CDR3 protein, CDR3 DNA. D genes are given only for firm matches. Expanded clones get a size class; other rows say once, few or many, or leave the size out.

clone size: few; V gene: TRBV15; J gene: TRBJ2-7; D gene: TRBD1; CDR3 protein: CATSRGISGTGAYEQYF; CDR3 DNA: TGTGCCACCAGCAGAGGCATTTCCGGGACAGGGGCCTACGAGCAGTACTTC
clone size: few; V gene: TRBV7-9; J gene: TRBJ2-1; D gene: TRBD2; CDR3 protein: CASSLVAGGPHNEQFF; CDR3 DNA: TGTGCCAGCAGCTTAGTAGCGGGGGGGCCCCACAATGAGCAGTTCTTC
clone size: NA; V gene: TRBV4-3; J gene: TRBJ2-3; D gene: TRBD2; CDR3 protein: CASSQDGTSLASTDTQYF; CDR3 DNA: TGCGCCAGCAGCCAAGATGGGACTAGCCTCGCTAGCACAGATACGCAGTATTTT
clone size: once; V gene: TRBV3-1; J gene: TRBJ1-5; D gene: TRBD1; CDR3 protein: CASSQVGQSQPQHF; CDR3 DNA: TGTGCCAGCAGCCAAGTGGGACAGAGTCAGCCCCAGCATTTT
clone size: NA; V gene: TRBV6-2/TRBV6-3; J gene: TRBJ2-1; D gene: NA; CDR3 protein: CASSTERYNEQFF; CDR3 DNA: TGTGCCAGCAGCACCGAGCGGTACAATGAGCAGTTCTTC
clone size: NA; V gene: TRBV5-1; J gene: TRBJ2-3; D gene: NA; CDR3 protein: CASSFPGASGTDTQYF; CDR3 DNA: TGCGCCAGCAGCTTCCCTGGGGCTAGCGGCACAGATACGCAGTATTTT
clone size: few; V gene: TRBV5-1; J gene: TRBJ1-1; D gene: TRBD1; CDR3 protein: CASSPTGGMNTEAFF; CDR3 DNA: TGCGCCAGCAGCCCCACAGGGGGTATGAACACTGAAGCTTTCTTT
clone size: few; V gene: TRBV20-1; J gene: TRBJ2-3; D gene: NA; CDR3 protein: CSARVSQFSTDTQYF; CDR3 DNA: TGCAGTGCTAGAGTTTCACAGTTTAGCACAGATACGCAGTATTTT
clone size: few; V gene: TRBV12-3/TRBV12-4; J gene: TRBJ2-7; D gene: NA; CDR3 protein: CASSQGGLRNSYEQYF; CDR3 DNA: TGTGCCAGCAGTCAAGGGGGTCTTCGTAACTCCTACGAGCAGTACTTC
clone size: few; V gene: TRBV12-3/TRBV12-4; J gene: TRBJ1-1; D gene: NA; CDR3 protein: CASSDRPANTEAFF; CDR3 DNA: TGTGCCAGCAGTGACAGGCCAGCGAACACTGAAGCTTTCTTT
clone size: NA; V gene: TRBV4-1; J gene: TRBJ1-5; D gene: NA; CDR3 protein: CASSQEYRVKPQHF; CDR3 DNA: TGCGCCAGCAGCCAAGAATATAGGGTCAAGCCCCAGCATTTT
clone size: NA; V gene: TRBV5-1; J gene: TRBJ1-6; D gene: NA; CDR3 protein: CASSLGTPGPLHF; CDR3 DNA: TGCGCCAGCAGCTTAGGTACTCCGGGACCCCTCCACTTT
clone size: NA; V gene: TRBV19; J gene: TRBJ1-1; D gene: NA; CDR3 protein: CASSIDPSTEAFF; CDR3 DNA: TGTGCCAGTAGTATAGACCCCAGCACTGAAGCTTTCTTT
clone size: NA; V gene: TRBV12-3/TRBV12-4; J gene: TRBJ1-3; D gene: NA; CDR3 protein: CASGRHRDASLGPGNTIYF; CDR3 DNA: TGTGCCAGCGGACGTCACCGGGACGCGTCTTTAGGGCCTGGAAACACCATATATTTT
clone size: NA; V gene: TRBV2; J gene: TRBJ2-7; D gene: TRBD1; CDR3 protein: CASSHDRGHYEQYF; CDR3 DNA: TGTGCCAGCAGCCACGACAGGGGGCACTACGAGCAGTACTTC
clone size: few; V gene: TRBV12-3/TRBV12-4; J gene: TRBJ2-3; D gene: NA; CDR3 protein: CASSLKGISSDTQYF; CDR3 DNA: TGTGCCAGCAGTTTAAAGGGGATATCGTCAGATACGCAGTATTTT
clone size: many; V gene: TRBV18; J gene: TRBJ2-1; D gene: TRBD2; CDR3 protein: CASSPTSGGTEQFF; CDR3 DNA: TGTGCCAGCTCACCAACTAGCGGGGGGACTGAGCAGTTCTTC
clone size: few; V gene: TRBV20-1; J gene: TRBJ2-7; D gene: TRBD1; CDR3 protein: CSAAGTVSYEQYF; CDR3 DNA: TGCAGTGCCGCCGGGACAGTTTCCTACGAGCAGTACTTC
clone size: NA; V gene: TRBV6-5; J gene: TRBJ1-2; D gene: NA; CDR3 protein: CASSYLERGGGGYTF; CDR3 DNA: TGTGCCAGCAGTTACCTCGAAAGGGGAGGTGGTGGCTACACCTTC
clone size: many; V gene: TRBV5-1; J gene: TRBJ2-5; D gene: TRBD1; CDR3 protein: CASSMQNRGQETQYF; CDR3 DNA: TGCGCCAGCAGCATGCAAAACAGGGGGCAAGAGACCCAGTACTTC
clone size: few; V gene: TRBV10-2; J gene: TRBJ2-7; D gene: NA; CDR3 protein: CASSWMYEQYF; CDR3 DNA: TGCGCCAGCAGTTGGATGTACGAGCAGTACTTC
clone size: many; V gene: TRBV7-2; J gene: TRBJ2-7; D gene: NA; CDR3 protein: CASSTYLEYEQYF; CDR3 DNA: TGTGCCAGCAGCACCTACCTCGAGTACGAGCAGTACTTC
clone size: few; V gene: TRBV5-6; J gene: TRBJ2-2; D gene: TRBD2; CDR3 protein: CASSLFGLAGLNTGELFF; CDR3 DNA: TGTGCCAGCAGCTTGTTTGGACTAGCGGGGCTGAACACCGGGGAGCTGTTTTTT
clone size: NA; V gene: TRBV6-2/TRBV6-3; J gene: TRBJ2-3; D gene: NA; CDR3 protein: CASSYYSTDTQYF; CDR3 DNA: TGTGCCAGCAGTTACTATAGCACAGATACGCAGTATTTT
clone size: once; V gene: TRBV3-1; J gene: TRBJ2-5; D gene: TRBD2; CDR3 protein: CASSQEDWLAGIKETQYF; CDR3 DNA: TGTGCCAGCAGCCAAGAAGACTGGCTAGCGGGGATAAAAGAGACCCAGTACTTC
clone size: few; V gene: TRBV25-1; J gene: TRBJ1-1; D gene: NA; CDR3 protein: CASKGSMNTEAFF; CDR3 DNA: TGTGCCAGCAAAGGATCCATGAACACTGAAGCTTTCTTT
clone size: NA; V gene: TRBV7-2; J gene: TRBJ2-3; D gene: TRBD1; CDR3 protein: CASSFPGTGTTDTQYF; CDR3 DNA: TGTGCCAGCAGCTTTCCGGGGACAGGGACCACAGATACGCAGTATTTT
clone size: NA; V gene: TRBV12-3/TRBV12-4; J gene: TRBJ2-5; D gene: NA; CDR3 protein: CASSPGQVVQTQYF; CDR3 DNA: TGTGCCAGCAGTCCGGGACAAGTAGTGCAGACCCAGTACTTC
clone size: few; V gene: TRBV7-2; J gene: TRBJ2-7; D gene: TRBD2; CDR3 protein: CASSPGLAGGYYEQYF; CDR3 DNA: TGTGCCAGCAGCCCGGGACTAGCGGGGGGCTACTACGAGCAGTACTTC
clone size: NA; V gene: TRBV7-8; J gene: TRBJ2-1; D gene: TRBD2; CDR3 protein: CASSAPGLAGLREQFF; CDR3 DNA: TGTGCCAGCAGCGCACCGGGACTAGCGGGGCTTCGCGAGCAGTTCTTC
clone size: NA; V gene: TRBV10-2; J gene: TRBJ2-1; D gene: NA; CDR3 protein: CASSGSAAGPIYYNEQFF; CDR3 DNA: TGCGCCAGCAGTGGGAGTGCAGCAGGTCCCATATACTACAATGAGCAGTTCTTC
clone size: NA; V gene: TRBV4-2; J gene: TRBJ2-7; D gene: TRBD2; CDR3 protein: CASSPGTSGYSYEQYF; CDR3 DNA: TGTGCCAGCAGCCCTGGGACTAGCGGATACTCCTACGAGCAGTACTTC